A single sample gave rise to the 26 T cell receptor beta chains below, sequenced in a study of blood T cell repertoires in COVID-19. Profiled with immunoSEQ multiplex PCR; TCRdb holds only in-frame clones, not every one. The table has approximately 170,000 clones, around 83% seen once. Sample: peripheral blood. These receptors originate from a woman aged 70-85 years with COVID-19, enrolled during active disease.

The CDR3 loop is CSAASEAEAFF. The CDR3 DNA sequence: TGCAGTGCGGCCAGTGAGGCTGAAGCTTTCTTT. V is TRBV20-1 and J is TRBJ1-1; D unresolved. This CDR3 is 11 amino acids long. V was pared by 6 bases and J by 6 bases, with 11 bases between. CDR1 and CDR2 from the germline V gene are DFQATT and SNEGSKA (reference sequence).

The J gene is TRBJ2-3, the V gene TRBV7-9; D is unclear. Per the germline V gene, CDR1 is SEHNR and CDR2 is FQNEAQ (reference sequence). V was trimmed by 5 bases and J by 0 bases, leaving 15 bases between them. CDR3 length: 16 amino acids. CDR3 sequence (DNA): TGTGCCAGCAGCCGACTCATCCGATCTAGCACAGATACGCAGTATTTT. Translated: CASSRLIRSSTDTQYF.

DNA of the CDR3: TGTGCCAGCAGCGTAGATCCAGGGGTTGGAAACACCATATATTTT. Amino acids: CASSVDPGVGNTIYF. The V gene is TRBV9, the J gene TRBJ1-3, with a weak D call TRBD1 (6 bases). V was trimmed by 0 bases and J by 3 bases, leaving 10 bases between them. The CDR3 totals 15 residues. The germline gives CDR1 SGDLS, CDR2 YYNGEE.

CDR3 region: CASSYGQMNTEAFF. CDR3 nucleotides: TGTGCCAGCAGTTATGGGCAGATGAACACTGAAGCTTTCTTT. The chain has TRBV6-5 and TRBJ1-1; D is unresolved. With 3 bases removed from V and 0 bases from J, the gap between germline ends came to 8 bases. CDR3 length equals 14 residues. Germline V gene sequence: CDR1 MNHEY, CDR2 SVGAGI.

This clone was seen a handful of times. The V call is TRBV6-2 or TRBV6-3, the J call TRBJ1-5, with TRBD1 identical over 10 bases. With V trimmed by 6 bases and J by 2 bases, 4 bases remained unmatched. The CDR3 covers 15 residues. Germline V gene data show CDR1 as MNHEY and CDR2 as SVGEGT. DNA of the CDR3: TGTGCCAGCAGCGGACAGGGGGGGGGCAATCAGCCCCAGCATTTT. The encoded protein is CASSGQGGGNQPQHF.

The chain carries TRBV28 and TRBJ2-7, with 13 bases identical to TRBD2. Germline V CDR1 and CDR2: MDHEN, SYDVKM. V lost 5 bases and J lost 9; bases outside the gene matches: 10. The CDR3 runs to 15 residues. The CDR3 nucleotides are TGTGCCAGCAGTAAGGCCGGGACTAGCGGGAAACGGCAGTACTTC. It yields the protein CASSKAGTSGKRQYF.

The rearrangement links TRBV30 to TRBJ2-3; 7 bases agree with TRBD2. The CDR3 consists of 15 residues. The germline V gene encodes CDR1 GTSNPN and CDR2 SVGIG (reference sequence). V trimming: 2 bases; J trimming: 2 bases; junction bases outside the gene matches: 7. The CDR3 spells CAWSLGGSITDTQYF. CDR3 bases: TGTGCCTGGAGTCTGGGCGGGAGTATCACAGATACGCAGTATTTT.

CDR3 sequence: CATSTTSGNYGYTF. The CDR3 DNA reads as TGTGCCACCAGTACGACCTCGGGGAACTATGGCTACACCTTC. The rearrangement uses TRBV24-1 and TRBJ1-2; no reliable D call. The CDR3 consists of 14 residues. The germline V gene encodes CDR1 KGHDR and CDR2 SFDVKD. V lost 6 bases and J 2 bases, leaving 12 bases between the germline ends.

This clone was found once. V and J are TRBV6-5 and TRBJ2-3; possible D gene TRBD2, 6 bases. Germline V gene sequence: CDR1 MNHEY, CDR2 SVGAGI. This CDR3 region has 16 residues. V was cut by 1 base and J by 0 bases, with 11 bases left in between. The CDR3 coding sequence is TGTGCCAGCAGTTACTTGGAGGGCCCTAGCACAGATACGCAGTATTTT. This sequence encodes CASSYLEGPSTDTQYF.

The chain links TRBV7-2 to TRBJ1-2; no reliable D call. The CDR3 length is 15 residues. CDR1 is SGHTA and CDR2 is FQGNSA in the germline V gene. V was pared by 5 bases and J by 2 bases, with 15 bases between. Written as DNA, the CDR3 is TGTGCCAGCAGCATATTCCGGGGAGTGAACTATGGCTACACCTTC. Protein sequence: CASSIFRGVNYGYTF.

The chain combines TRBV28 with TRBJ1-6, with 8 bases lining up with TRBD1. The length of the CDR3 is 15 residues. Germline loops: CDR1 MDHEN, CDR2 SYDVKM. With 4 bases clipped from V and 5 bases from J, the junction kept 4 bases outside the gene matches. In DNA, the CDR3 is TGTGCCAGCAGTTCGACAGGGGCGCATAATTCACCCCTCCACTTT. Residues: CASSSTGAHNSPLHF. The full variable domain, rest sourced from reference TRBV28 and TRBJ1-6, is DVKVTQSSRYLVKRTGEKVFLECVQDMDHENMFWYRQDPGLGLRLIYFSYDVKMKEKGDIPEGYSVSREKKERFSLILESASTNQTSMYLCASSSTGAHNSPLHFGNGTRLTVT.

J is TRBJ2-1 and V is TRBV10-3; 9 nucleotides line up with TRBD2. Trimming cost V 0 bases and J 7 bases; bases outside gene matches: 4. CDR1 and CDR2 (germline): ENHRY, SYGVKD. The CDR3 totals 15 residues. The CDR3 DNA follows: TGTGCCATCAGTGAGTCTAGCGGGGGAGGAAATGAGCAGTTCTTC. Protein product: CAISESSGGGNEQFF.

The rearrangement links TRBV27 to TRBJ2-7, with D tentatively TRBD1 (5 bases). The CDR3 extends over 12 amino acids. V was cut by 5 bases and J by 3 bases, with 8 bases left in between. Germline V CDR1 and CDR2: MNHEY, SMNVEV (reference sequence). The CDR3 DNA reads TGTGCCAGCAGTACAGGAAACTACGAGCAGTACTTC. Protein product: CASSTGNYEQYF.

The chain's CDR3 is CAWSTGGSNYGYTF. For the CDR3, the DNA is TGTGCCTGGTCGACAGGGGGCAGTAACTATGGCTACACCTTC. The chain joins TRBV30 to TRBJ1-2; 10 bases agree with TRBD1. The J segment lost 1 base and the V segment lost 5 bases, leaving 4 bases of the junction unmatched. The CDR3 is 14 residues long. CDR1 and CDR2 from the germline V gene are GTSNPN and SVGIG (reference sequence). The whole variable domain, remainder taken from reference TRBV30 and TRBJ1-2, is SQTIHQWPATLVQPVGSPLSLECTVEGTSNPNLYWYRQAAGRGLQLLFYSVGIGQISSEVPQNLSASRPQDRQFILSSKKLLLSDSGFYLCAWSTGGSNYGYTFGSGTRLTVV.

A single count supports this clone. CDR3 DNA: TGTGCCAGCAACTCGGGGGGGGTGAAGGGCTACACCTTC. Translating it yields CASNSGGVKGYTF. The V and J genes are TRBV12-3 or TRBV12-4 and TRBJ1-2, with a tentative D call TRBD1 (5 bases). The CDR3 has 13 residues. The V and J ends lost 7 bases and 8 bases respectively, with 17 bases between them.

The chain has TRBV6-5 and TRBJ2-1; 9 nucleotides line up with TRBD1. CDR1 MNHEY and CDR2 SVGAGI come from the germline V gene. The CDR3 length is 15 residues. The junction had 12 bases not matched to a gene; V was cut back by 10 bases and J by 5 bases. CDR3 sequence (DNA): TGTGCCACCCTGAGGCGACAGGGGGTAAACAATGAGCAGTTCTTC. Translated, it gives CATLRRQGVNNEQFF.

The rearrangement links TRBV7-9 to TRBJ2-1; D unclear. Trimming left V 5 bases short and J 5 bases short, with 4 bases between. The germline V gene encodes CDR1 SEHNR and CDR2 FQNEAQ (reference sequence). CDR3 length: 11 amino acids. This chain's CDR3 is CASSINNEQFF. CDR3 DNA sequence: TGTGCCAGCAGCATCAACAATGAGCAGTTCTTC.

V gene TRBV5-8 combines with J gene TRBJ2-3; TRBD2 matches at 9 bases. V lost 1 base and J lost 6; bases outside the gene matches: 3. Germline V gene lookup returns CDR1 SGHTS and CDR2 YDEGEE. The CDR3 has 14 residues. The CDR3 loop reads CASSLSSGTDTQYF. CDR3 in DNA: TGTGCCAGCAGCTTGTCTAGCGGGACCGATACGCAGTATTTT.

CDR3 amino acids: CASRTTTGYTEAFF. CDR3 bases: TGTGCCAGCAGAACTACTACAGGCTACACTGAAGCTTTCTTT. The chain couples TRBV28 to TRBJ1-1, with a weak D call TRBD1 (5 bases). This CDR3 region has 14 residues. Germline V gene data show CDR1 as MDHEN and CDR2 as SYDVKM. V lost 6 bases, J lost 3 bases, and 14 bases lay in between.

The CDR3 DNA follows: TGTGCCAGCAGTTTAGACAGGCTCAGTAGCTCCTACAATGAGCAGTTCTTC. It specifies CASSLDRLSSSYNEQFF. The rearrangement links TRBV28 to TRBJ2-1; D might be TRBD1 (6 bases). Per germline, CDR1 MDHEN and CDR2 SYDVKM. V lost 2 bases and J 0 bases, leaving 14 bases between the germline ends. The CDR3 contains 17 residues.

The genes are TRBV2 and TRBJ2-3; D is unclear. This CDR3 has 12 amino acids. Trimming removed 11 bases at V and 0 bases at J, with 9 bases between. From germline, CDR1 is SNHLY and CDR2 FYNNEI. The CDR3 region is CAASTSTDTQYF. The CDR3 DNA reads TGTGCCGCCTCTACCAGCACAGATACGCAGTATTTT.

This chain joins TRBV27 and TRBJ2-2, with 8 positions matching TRBD1. Germline V lookup: CDR1 MNHEY, CDR2 SMNVEV (reference sequence). The CDR3 runs to 17 residues. With 0 bases clipped from V and 0 bases from J, the junction kept 3 bases outside the gene matches. In DNA, the CDR3 is TGTGCCAGCAGTTTATCACGGACAGGGACGAACACCGGGGAGCTGTTTTTT. Protein product: CASSLSRTGTNTGELFF.

CDR3 loop: CASSPTGGDTEAFF. CDR3 sequence (DNA): TGTGCCAGCTCACCCACAGGGGGAGATACTGAAGCTTTCTTT. This rearrangement joins TRBV18 to TRBJ1-1, with 8 bases lining up with TRBD1. The CDR3 length is 14 residues. The ends lost 3 bases at V and 5 bases at J; junction bases unmatched: 5. Germline-derived CDR1 and CDR2 are KGHSH and LQKENI.

The chain carries TRBV2 and TRBJ2-2; D is perhaps TRBD2 (5 bases). The CDR3 consists of 13 residues. Germline CDR1 reads SNHLY; CDR2 reads FYNNEI. V shed 3 bases and J shed 7 bases, with 9 bases lying between them. The CDR3 DNA reads as TGTGCCAGCAGTGATATTCGGGGCGGGGAGCTGTTTTTT. It specifies CASSDIRGGELFF.

The V call is TRBV4-3, the J call TRBJ2-1; 12 bases match TRBD2. Germline assignment: CDR1 LGHNA and CDR2 YSLEER. The CDR3 is 15 amino acids. Trimming at V came to 4 bases and at J to 4 bases, leaving 2 bases not matched to a gene. The CDR3 here is CASSRLAGEYNEQFF. The DNA for the CDR3 is TGCGCCAGCAGCCGACTAGCGGGAGAGTACAATGAGCAGTTCTTC.

The rearrangement joins TRBV11-2 to TRBJ2-4; 9 bases are a match to TRBD2. The CDR3 extends over 20 amino acids. Germline values: CDR1 SGHAT, CDR2 FQNNGV. The ends lost 0 bases at V and 0 bases at J; junction bases unmatched: 12. The CDR3: CASSLDWLAGSQLAKNIQYF. As DNA, the CDR3 is TGTGCCAGCAGCTTAGATTGGCTAGCGGGATCTCAATTAGCCAAAAACATTCAGTACTTC.